The 17 T cell receptor beta chains in this list originate from one sample, sequenced in a study of T cell responses to AZD1222 COVID-19 vaccine. Assay used: immunoSEQ multiplex PCR; TCRdb lists only in-frame clones, some missing. The data contain 95,000 to 150,000 clones, approximately 85% of them seen just once; the ten biggest clones take up 9.4%. The sample here was peripheral blood, taken on day 0 of AZD1222 vaccination. Receptors were obtained from an adult in good health.

This chain links TRBV2 with TRBJ1-2; 8 positions match TRBD1. The junction had 7 bases not matched to a gene; V was cut back by 3 bases and J by 7 bases. The CDR3 is made up of 14 amino acids. The germline V gene has CDR1 SNHLY and CDR2 FYNNEI. The CDR3 region is CASSDRTGLGGYTF. CDR3 bases: TGTGCCAGCAGTGATCGGACAGGGCTGGGTGGCTACACCTTC.

Only a few counts were recorded for this clone. J is TRBJ1-6 and V is TRBV27; 7 bases align to TRBD1. The germline V gene encodes CDR1 MNHEY and CDR2 SMNVEV (reference sequence). The CDR3 loop spans 15 amino acids. Germline trimming cut 6 bases from V and 2 bases from J; bases unmatched to any gene: 4. Here the CDR3 reads CASRRDRAYNSPLHF. The CDR3 DNA reads as TGTGCCAGCAGAAGGGACAGAGCCTATAATTCACCCCTCCACTTT.

The chain is built from TRBV7-6 and TRBJ2-7; 11 bases agree with TRBD2. The CDR3 extends over 15 amino acids. With 2 bases clipped from V and 6 bases from J, the junction kept 6 bases outside the gene matches. The V gene's germline CDR1 is SGHVS and CDR2 FNYEAQ. CDR3 residues: CASSLSPGLAVEQYF. The CDR3 DNA sequence: TGTGCCAGCAGCTTATCTCCGGGACTAGCGGTCGAGCAGTACTTC.

The chain uses TRBV5-4 and TRBJ2-5, with D maybe TRBD2 (6 bases). Trimming left V 4 bases short and J 2 bases short, with 12 bases between. CDR3 size: 14 residues. Per germline, CDR1 SGHNT and CDR2 YYREEE (reference sequence). The CDR3 DNA sequence: TGTGCCAGCAGCCTGGCCGGGGGTCAAGAGACCCAGTACTTC. Encoded protein: CASSLAGGQETQYF.

The J gene is TRBJ2-1, the V gene TRBV9; D is perhaps TRBD2 (5 bases). Trimming took 1 base from V and 2 from J, leaving 10 bases between them. This CDR3 is 15 amino acids long. Germline-derived CDR1 and CDR2 are SGDLS and YYNGEE. CDR3 region: CASSVSSDPYNEQFF. In nucleotides, the CDR3 is TGTGCCAGCAGCGTAAGTAGCGACCCCTACAATGAGCAGTTCTTC.

V and J are TRBV19 and TRBJ2-1, with 13 positions matching TRBD2. There are 16 residues in the CDR3. Germline V gives CDR1 LNHDA, CDR2 SQIVND (reference sequence). The ends lost 5 bases at V and 2 bases at J; junction bases unmatched: 3. In DNA form, the CDR3 reads TGTGCCAGTAGTTCAACTAGCGGGAGGGCCTACAATGAGCAGTTCTTC. Its translation: CASSSTSGRAYNEQFF.

The J gene is TRBJ1-5, the V gene TRBV29-1; the D is unclear. The CDR3 sequence is 13 residues long. V was trimmed by 4 bases and J by 5 bases, leaving 12 bases between them. Germline V lookup: CDR1 SQVTM, CDR2 ANQGSEA. The CDR3 here is CSVGAETDQPQHF. CDR3 DNA: TGCAGCGTTGGAGCGGAGACTGATCAGCCCCAGCATTTT.

This clone was observed a single time. This chain links TRBV5-1 with TRBJ1-2, with D possibly TRBD1 on 6 matching bases. The germline V gene encodes CDR1 SGHRS and CDR2 YFSETQ. Trimming took off 4 bases at V and 4 bases at J, with 17 bases between the two ends. The CDR3 totals 15 residues. The CDR3 here is CASSPRSGTTYGYTF. The CDR3 coding sequence is TGCGCCAGCAGCCCCCGAAGCGGGACAACCTATGGCTACACCTTC.

The CDR3 spells CSVKRDRTYF. The CDR3 DNA is TGCAGCGTTAAGCGGGACAGGACATACTTC. This chain uses TRBV29-1 with TRBJ2-7; D may be TRBD1 (8 bases). Trimming cost V 5 bases and J 13 bases, with 15 bases left between them. Looked up from germline, CDR1 is SQVTM and CDR2 is ANQGSEA. The CDR3 has 10 amino acids.

V and J are TRBV7-2 and TRBJ2-7, with D tentatively TRBD1 (5 bases). With 4 bases removed from V and 5 bases from J, the gap between germline ends came to 12 bases. CDR3 length: 13 residues. Germline V gene lookup returns CDR1 SGHTA and CDR2 FQGNSA. In nucleotides, the CDR3 is TGTGCCAGCAGCTACGTAGGGGAACACGAGCAGTACTTC. This encodes CASSYVGEHEQYF.

The genes are TRBV6-5 and TRBJ2-7, with 11 positions matching TRBD1. Germline loops: CDR1 MNHEY, CDR2 SVGAGI. This CDR3 has 14 residues. With 6 bases clipped from V and 3 bases from J, the junction kept 4 bases outside the gene matches. The CDR3 here is CASRGTGGNYEQYF. CDR3 bases: TGTGCCAGCAGGGGGACAGGGGGGAACTACGAGCAGTACTTC.

The V call is TRBV24-1, the J call TRBJ1-1; possibly TRBD1 for D (5 bases). Trimming stripped 7 bases from V and 1 base from J, with 9 bases between. Looked up from germline, CDR1 is KGHDR and CDR2 is SFDVKD. This CDR3 is 13 amino acids long. CDR3 in amino acids: CATRGGSNTEAFF. Here the CDR3 DNA reads TGTGCCACCAGGGGGGGGTCGAACACTGAAGCTTTCTTT.

V usage is TRBV6-2 or TRBV6-3 and J usage is TRBJ2-2; 7 nucleotides align to TRBD2. Germline values: CDR1 MNHEY, CDR2 SVGEGT. J lost 4 bases, V lost 5 bases, and 1 base had no gene match. This CDR3 region has 13 residues. CDR3: CASSGGVTGELFF. The CDR3 DNA sequence: TGTGCCAGCAGTGGGGGGGTCACCGGGGAGCTGTTTTTT.

The chain couples TRBV3-1 (or the pseudogene TRBV3-2) to TRBJ2-7, with D unresolved. Trimming stripped 2 bases from V and 3 bases from J, with 8 bases between. The CDR3 has 13 amino acids. Germline CDR1 is LGHDT and CDR2 is YNNKEL (reference sequence). CDR3 DNA: TGTGCCAGCAGCCAATTTTTAGACTACGAGCAGTACTTC. It translates to CASSQFLDYEQYF.

V usage is TRBV5-1 and J usage is TRBJ1-4, with D possibly TRBD1 on 6 matching bases. Trimming took 0 bases from V and 7 from J, leaving 16 bases between them. Germline values: CDR1 SGHRS, CDR2 YFSETQ. This CDR3 is 16 amino acids long. CDR3 amino acids: CASSLGLQGEAEKLFF. As DNA, the CDR3 is TGCGCCAGCAGCTTGGGACTACAGGGCGAGGCTGAAAAACTGTTTTTT.

The chain joins TRBV20-1 to TRBJ2-1; 11 positions match TRBD2. After removal of 3 bases from V and 2 bases from J, the junction contained 9 bases not matched to a gene. Germline V CDR1 and CDR2: DFQATT, SNEGSKA (reference sequence). This CDR3 region has 17 residues. The CDR3 sequence: CSASGAGSGGAYNEQFF. The CDR3 nucleotides are TGCAGTGCTAGTGGGGCCGGTAGCGGGGGGGCCTACAATGAGCAGTTCTTC.

J is TRBJ1-1 and V is TRBV6-1, with D tentatively TRBD1 (5 bases). V lost 6 bases, J lost 2 bases, and 10 bases lay in between. Germline V gene lookup returns CDR1 MNHNS and CDR2 SASEGT. The CDR3 totals 13 residues. The CDR3 protein is CASRQDHNTEAFF. DNA of the CDR3: TGTGCCAGCAGACAGGACCACAACACTGAAGCTTTCTTT.